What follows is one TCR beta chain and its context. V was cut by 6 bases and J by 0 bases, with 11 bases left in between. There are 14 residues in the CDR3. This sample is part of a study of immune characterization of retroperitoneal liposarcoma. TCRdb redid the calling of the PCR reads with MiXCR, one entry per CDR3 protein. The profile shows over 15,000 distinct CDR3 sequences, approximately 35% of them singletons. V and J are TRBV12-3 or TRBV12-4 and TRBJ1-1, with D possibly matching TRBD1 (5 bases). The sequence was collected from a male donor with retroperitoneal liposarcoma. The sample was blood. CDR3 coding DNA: TGTGCCAGCAGCCCCGGGGGTTTGAACACTGAAGCTTTCTTT. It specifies CASSPGGLNTEAFF.